What follows are 18 T cell receptor beta chains derived from one specimen sequenced in a study of T cell repertoires in cytomegalovirus infection. These receptors lack a known antigen. MiXCR, applied by TCRdb to the reads, yields one record per CDR3 protein. The repertoire consists of approximately 140,000 distinct CDR3 sequences, with roughly a quarter occurring once and the leading ten covering 30% to 35%. The sequencing input was PBMCs, sequenced either directly or after in vitro stimulation (not recorded which). All receptors derive from a human donor in good health (CMV status not recorded). Some clones in this sample may be carry-over from other donors' samples.

The V gene is TRBV5-4, the J gene TRBJ1-1; a possible D gene is TRBD1 (5 bases). This CDR3 region has 15 residues. The V end lost 1 base, the J end lost 1 base, and 11 bases lay between the germline ends. Germline V gene data show CDR1 as SGHNT and CDR2 as YYREEE (reference sequence). For the CDR3, the DNA is TGTGCCAGCAGCTTGTTAGGGGCAGCGAACACTGAAGCTTTCTTT. It codes for CASSLLGAANTEAFF.

This clonotype showed up many times. This chain connects TRBV7-2 to TRBJ2-2, with D maybe TRBD1 (6 bases). The CDR3 length is 15 residues. Germline loops: CDR1 SGHTA, CDR2 FQGNSA. V lost 3 bases and J lost 2, with 10 bases in between. This CDR3 reads CASSLRQANTGELFF. DNA of the CDR3: TGTGCCAGCAGCTTGAGACAGGCCAACACCGGGGAGCTGTTTTTT.

The rearrangement links TRBV7-3 to TRBJ2-1, with TRBD2 identical over 11 bases. V trimming: 5 bases; J trimming: 6 bases; junction bases outside the gene matches: 3. The CDR3 is 14 residues long. The V gene's germline CDR1 is SGHTA and CDR2 FQGTGA. Written as DNA, the CDR3 is TGTGCCAGCAGCGGTAGCGGGAGGGTCAATGAGCAGTTCTTC. It yields the protein CASSGSGRVNEQFF.

V usage is TRBV5-6 and J usage is TRBJ2-5; no clear D gene. The CDR3 contains 13 residues. V was pared by 4 bases and J by 7 bases, with 14 bases between. The V gene's germline CDR1 is SGHDT and CDR2 YYEEEE. CDR3 amino acids: CASSKTPKGTQYF. The DNA of the CDR3 is TGTGCCAGCAGCAAGACCCCGAAGGGGACCCAGTACTTC.

This clonotype was seen at least ten times. This chain uses TRBV6-5 with TRBJ1-1; 9 bases map to TRBD1. The junction had 3 bases not matched to a gene; V was cut back by 1 base and J by 3 bases. This CDR3 is built from 15 residues. The V gene's germline CDR1 is MNHEY and CDR2 SVGAGI. The CDR3 nucleotides are TGTGCCAGCAGTTACTGGACAGGGGTGGACACTGAAGCTTTCTTT. Amino acids: CASSYWTGVDTEAFF.

The chain recombines TRBV12-3 or TRBV12-4 with TRBJ2-5; D gene unclear. Trimming removed 6 bases at V and 0 bases at J, with 11 bases between. This CDR3 comprises 14 residues. CDR3 nucleotides: TGTGCCAGCAGCTCCCGACGGGACCAAGAGACCCAGTACTTC. Its protein is CASSSRRDQETQYF.

V is TRBV19 and J is TRBJ1-2; perhaps TRBD1 as D (6 bases). This CDR3 has 13 residues. From germline, CDR1 is LNHDA and CDR2 SQIVND (reference sequence). Trimming took off 8 bases at V and 1 base at J, with 11 bases between the two ends. CDR3 protein: CASVGQINYGYTF. In DNA form, the CDR3 reads TGTGCCAGTGTCGGACAGATTAACTATGGCTACACCTTC.

The chain links TRBV20-1 to TRBJ2-7; TRBD1 agrees at 8 bases. Per the germline V gene, CDR1 is DFQATT and CDR2 is SNEGSKA (reference sequence). The CDR3 covers 14 residues. The trim removed 2 bases at V and 3 bases at J, leaving 6 bases unmatched. The CDR3, as DNA: TGCAGTGCTAGACGGACAGGGAATTTCTACGAGCAGTACTTC. Encoded protein: CSARRTGNFYEQYF.

The V call is TRBV19, the J call TRBJ1-5, with a weak D call TRBD1 (5 bases). The CDR3 totals 17 residues. Germline V lookup: CDR1 LNHDA, CDR2 SQIVND (reference sequence). Trimming pared 2 bases from V and 5 bases from J, leaving 19 bases between. The CDR3, as DNA: TGTGCCAGTAGTATAAAGCAGGGATGGAGGAGGGATCAGCCCCAGCATTTT. It translates to CASSIKQGWRRDQPQHF.

The gene calls are TRBV4-1 and TRBJ2-7, with D tentatively TRBD1 (6 bases). This CDR3 has 16 residues. Looked up from germline, CDR1 is MGHRA and CDR2 is YSYEKL. V dropped 2 bases and J dropped 6 bases, with 20 bases sitting between them. The CDR3 region is CASSQPWSPGVGEQYF. The CDR3 DNA reads TGCGCCAGCAGCCAACCCTGGAGTCCAGGGGTGGGCGAGCAGTACTTC.

This clonotype was counted at least ten times. CDR3 residues: CASSSLVDRGTQYF. Here the CDR3 DNA reads TGTGCCAGCAGCTCCCTGGTTGATCGGGGGACCCAGTACTTC. The chain carries TRBV7-2 and TRBJ2-5; TRBD2 is a possible D gene (5 bases). CDR1 and CDR2 from the germline V gene are SGHTA and FQGNSA. V lost 4 bases and J lost 7, with 16 bases in between. The CDR3 extends over 14 amino acids. The variable domain in full, completed from reference TRBV7-2 and TRBJ2-5, reads GAGVSQSPSNKVTEKGKDVELRCDPISGHTALYWYRQSLGQGLEFLIYFQGNSAPDKSGLPSDRFSAERTGGSVSTLTIQRTQQEDSAVYLCASSSLVDRGTQYFGPGTRLLVL.

This clonotype was observed a few times. The chain employs TRBV7-2 and TRBJ2-1; 7 bases are a match to TRBD2. In germline, CDR1 is SGHTA, CDR2 FQGNSA. V lost 5 bases to trimming and J lost 7 bases; unmatched junction nucleotides: 14. This CDR3 is 16 amino acids long. Here the CDR3 reads CASSPRSASGRNEQFF. As DNA, the CDR3 is TGTGCCAGCAGCCCCCGAAGCGCTAGCGGAAGGAATGAGCAGTTCTTC.

This clonotype was observed many times. This chain links TRBV7-3 with TRBJ2-3, with 10 bases aligning to TRBD2. CDR1 is SGHTA and CDR2 is FQGTGA in the germline V gene. The CDR3 runs to 18 residues. Losses at the gene ends were 2 bases for V and 5 bases for J; bases not matched to a gene: 13. The DNA of the CDR3 is TGTGCCAGCAGCTTAGCGGCTAGCGGGAGCCTCGGGGGAGATACGCAGTATTTT. This gives the protein CASSLAASGSLGGDTQYF.

This chain uses TRBV7-2 with TRBJ2-1, with 8 bases matching TRBD2. Trimming cost V 6 bases and J 2 bases; bases outside gene matches: 9. Looked up from germline, CDR1 is SGHTA and CDR2 is FQGNSA. The CDR3 spans 16 residues. CDR3 nucleotides: TGTGCCAGCAGTCTAGCGGGTACCAGGACCTACAATGAGCAGTTCTTC. It translates to CASSLAGTRTYNEQFF.

The V call is TRBV6-2 or TRBV6-3, the J call TRBJ2-1; D gene ambiguous. Trimming removed 5 bases from V and 9 bases from J, with 11 bases in between. CDR1 is MNHEY, CDR2 SVGEGT, per germline. The CDR3 is 12 residues long. Written as DNA, the CDR3 is TGTGCCAGCAGTGCGATGGTAGGTGAGCAGTTCTTC. This translates into CASSAMVGEQFF.

This rearrangement joins TRBV24-1 to TRBJ2-3; D not certain. The CDR3 extends over 13 amino acids. Germline V gives CDR1 KGHDR, CDR2 SFDVKD. The V and J ends lost 3 bases and 2 bases respectively, with 5 bases between them. This chain's CDR3 is CATSDASTDTQYF. In DNA, the CDR3 is TGTGCCACCAGTGATGCGTCCACAGATACGCAGTATTTT.

This clonotype was seen at least ten times. The chain recombines TRBV7-2 with TRBJ2-1; D gene uncertain. CDR1 is SGHTA and CDR2 is FQGNSA in the germline V gene. This CDR3 region has 13 residues. With 6 bases removed from V and 2 bases from J, the gap between germline ends came to 8 bases. CDR3 sequence reads: CASSGPAYNEQFF. The DNA for the CDR3 is TGTGCCAGCAGTGGGCCGGCCTACAATGAGCAGTTCTTC.

This clonotype was observed many times. The V call is TRBV7-2, the J call TRBJ1-5, with D possibly matching TRBD1 (6 bases). CDR3 length equals 14 residues. Germline V gives CDR1 SGHTA, CDR2 FQGNSA. V was shortened by 6 bases and J by 0 bases, with 9 bases between the two germline ends. Here the CDR3 reads CASSWTDSNQPQHF. CDR3 bases: TGTGCCAGCAGTTGGACAGATAGCAATCAGCCCCAGCATTTT.